This TCR beta chain was recorded in a study of OX40 agonist ivuxolimab in advanced cancers. Whole-study context: Those treated in dose escalation had hepatocellular carcinoma, melanoma, renal cell cancer or head and neck cancer. Points from the study as a whole: Also showing low normalized T-cell clonal expansion were some of the nonresponders.

The V gene's germline CDR1 is MNHEY and CDR2 SVGAGI. The V gene lost 2 bases and the J gene lost 10 bases, with 9 bases spanning the gap. This CDR3 spans 12 amino acids. Method: immunoSEQ multiplex PCR; TCRdb's copy keeps in-frame clones and lacks some. This sample yields tens of thousands of clones, of which around three quarters are seen a single time; about 18% belongs to the top ten. For this clone: Its antigen remains unknown.

The receptor's source is an adult with an advanced solid tumor such as melanoma, head and neck, liver or kidney cancer. Sequencing was performed on CD4+ or CD8+ T cells sorted from blood, taken in a trial of the OX40 agonist ivuxolimab. This chain connects TRBV6-5 to TRBJ2-1, with D possibly TRBD2 on 6 matching bases. In DNA form, the CDR3 reads TGTGCCAGCAGTTACACGGGAGACGAGCAGTTCTTC. As protein: CASSYTGDEQFF.